This TCR beta chain emerged from a study of identifying expanded T cells in peripheral blood. Study results and limitations: Two-week clone count variance significantly increased as total template count grew. About 1.2 clones differed between technical replicates, versus roughly 17 and 20 over time.

Profiling relied on immunoSEQ multiplex PCR, and the TCRdb table lists in-frame clones only, not all of them. The data contain some 96,000 clones, roughly 88% of them singletons. The CDR3 runs 13 residues. V dropped 6 bases and J dropped 8 bases, with 16 bases sitting between them. From germline, CDR1 is MNHNY and CDR2 SVGAGI (reference sequence). A word on this clone: Its specificity is not known.

Healthy donors had no documented immune events, such as infections, while sampled. This sequence joins TRBV6-6 and TRBJ1-2; D remains unclear. Sequenced material: blood. The source is a person aged 18 to 70 in good health. The CDR3: CASRLDALGGYTF. In DNA, the CDR3 is TGTGCCAGCAGACTAGACGCCTTGGGAGGCTACACCTTC.